This TCR beta chain was sequenced during a study of blood T cell repertoires in COVID-19. As for the study in general: Some COVID-19 samples were acute and others convalescent; all came from the United States, Italy and Spain.

This clone was seen more than once but under ten times. Profiling relied on immunoSEQ multiplex PCR, and the TCRdb table lists in-frame clones only, not all of them. The table records around 180,000 clones, roughly 70% of them present only once. Trimming pared 0 bases from V and 4 bases from J, leaving 16 bases between. The CDR3 has 16 amino acids. Germline-derived CDR1 and CDR2 are SGHRS and YFSETQ. This receptor was obtained from a woman older than 75 with acute or convalescent COVID-19. The rearrangement uses TRBV5-1 and TRBJ1-1, with D tentatively TRBD1 (5 bases). Input material: peripheral blood. CDR3 region: CASSLEGRHAFTEAFF. The CDR3 region has the DNA TGCGCCAGCAGCTTGGAGGGGCGACATGCCTTCACTGAAGCTTTCTTT.